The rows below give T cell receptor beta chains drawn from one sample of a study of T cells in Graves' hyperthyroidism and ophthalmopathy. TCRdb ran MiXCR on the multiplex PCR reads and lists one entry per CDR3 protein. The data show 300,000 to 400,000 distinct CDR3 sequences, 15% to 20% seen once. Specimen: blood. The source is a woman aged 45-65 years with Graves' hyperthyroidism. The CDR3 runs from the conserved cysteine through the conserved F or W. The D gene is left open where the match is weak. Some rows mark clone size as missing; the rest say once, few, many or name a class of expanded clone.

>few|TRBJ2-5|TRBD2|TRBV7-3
CASSPAGGEETQYF
TGTGCCAGTAGTCCAGCGGGGGGCGAGGAGACCCAGTACTTC
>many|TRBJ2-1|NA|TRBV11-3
CASSLGRDTAGDEQFF
TGTGCCAGCAGCTTAGGCCGGGACACGGCGGGAGATGAGCAGTTCTTC
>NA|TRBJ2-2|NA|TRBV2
CASSERGENTGELFF
TGTGCCAGCAGTGAACGCGGGGAGAACACCGGGGAGCTGTTTTTT
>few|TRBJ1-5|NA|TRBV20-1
CSARDLGAAGPQHF
TGCAGTGCTAGAGATCTAGGGGCTGCGGGGCCCCAGCATTTT
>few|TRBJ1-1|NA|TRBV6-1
CASSDPAAFF
TGTGCCAGCAGTGACCCCGCGGCTTTCTTT
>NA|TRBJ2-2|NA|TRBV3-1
CASSPLTGELFF
TGTGCCAGCAGCCCATTGACCGGGGAGCTGTTTTTT
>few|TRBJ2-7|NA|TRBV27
CASSLWAGIAEQYF
TGTGCCAGCAGTTTATGGGCAGGGATCGCCGAGCAGTACTTC
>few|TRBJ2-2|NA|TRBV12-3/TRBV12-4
CASRGKENTGELFF
TGTGCCAGCAGGGGAAAAGAGAACACCGGGGAGCTGTTTTTT
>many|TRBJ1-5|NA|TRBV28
CASSLGAGHGNQPQHF
TGTGCCAGCAGTTTAGGGGCGGGACATGGCAATCAGCCCCAGCATTTT
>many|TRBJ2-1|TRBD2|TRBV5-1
CASSPQQREGRYEQFF
TGCGCCAGCAGCCCGCAGCAGCGGGAGGGCCGCTATGAGCAGTTCTTC
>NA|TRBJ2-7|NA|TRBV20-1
CSARDFSRFYEQYF
TGCAGTGCTAGAGATTTTAGTAGATTCTACGAGCAGTACTTC
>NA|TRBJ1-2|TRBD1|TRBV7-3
CASSPGQGLNYGYTF
TGTGCCAGCAGCCCGGGACAGGGGCTCAACTATGGCTACACCTTC
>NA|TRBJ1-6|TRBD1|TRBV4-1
CASSQGGQFNSPLHF
TGCGCCAGCAGCCAAGGGGGACAGTTTAATTCACCCCTCCACTTT
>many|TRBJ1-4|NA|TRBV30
CAWSLGREKLFF
TGTGCCTGGAGTCTGGGGAGAGAAAAACTGTTTTTT
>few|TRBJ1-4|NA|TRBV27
CATGRSTNEKLFF
TGTGCCACCGGGCGGTCAACTAATGAAAAACTGTTTTTT
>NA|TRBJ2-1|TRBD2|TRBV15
CATSRPGTSGRSYNEQFF
TGTGCCACCAGCAGGCCCGGGACTAGCGGGAGATCCTACAATGAGCAGTTCTTC
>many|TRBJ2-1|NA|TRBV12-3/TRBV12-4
CASNLGGPTGNEQFF
TGTGCCAGCAACCTCGGGGGCCCTACCGGCAATGAGCAGTTCTTC
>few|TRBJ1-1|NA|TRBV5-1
CASSLEQGNEAFF
TGCGCCAGCAGCTTGGAACAGGGAAATGAAGCTTTCTTT
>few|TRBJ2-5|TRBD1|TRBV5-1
CASSLNGQGSQETQYF
TGCGCCAGCAGCTTAAACGGACAGGGGTCCCAAGAGACCCAGTACTTC
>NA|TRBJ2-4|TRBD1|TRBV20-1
CSAPRTGAAKNIQYF
TGCAGTGCCCCAAGGACAGGGGCGGCCAAAAACATTCAGTACTTC
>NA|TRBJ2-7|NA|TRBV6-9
CASSYRGATTYEQYF
TGTGCCAGCAGTTATAGGGGGGCCACCACCTACGAGCAGTACTTC
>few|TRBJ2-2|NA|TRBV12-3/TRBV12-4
CASRRQEGAGELFF
TGTGCCAGCCGCCGACAGGAAGGAGCCGGGGAGCTGTTTTTT
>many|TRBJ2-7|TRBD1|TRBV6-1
CASSQEDRGSDEQYF
TGTGCCAGCAGTCAAGAAGACAGGGGCAGCGACGAGCAGTACTTC
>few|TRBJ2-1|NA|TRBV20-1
CSAPVQGGGNEQFF
TGCAGTGCTCCCGTCCAAGGGGGGGGCAATGAGCAGTTCTTC
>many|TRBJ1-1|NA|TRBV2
CASSEVRGANTEAFF
TGTGCCAGCAGTGAAGTCAGGGGCGCGAACACTGAAGCTTTCTTT
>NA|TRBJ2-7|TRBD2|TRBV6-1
CASSLLGWTSGRASPYEQYF
TGTGCCAGCAGTCTCCTCGGATGGACTAGCGGGAGGGCATCACCCTACGAGCAGTACTTC
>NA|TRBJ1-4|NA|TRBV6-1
CASSGGWGGHEKLFF
TGTGCCAGCAGTGGGGGGTGGGGGGGGCATGAAAAACTGTTTTTT
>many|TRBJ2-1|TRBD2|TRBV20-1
CSRASGTYEQFF
TGCAGCAGGGCTAGCGGGACATATGAGCAGTTCTTC
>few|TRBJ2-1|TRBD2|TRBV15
CATGGGGHSSYNEQFF
TGTGCCACCGGCGGGGGGGGACACAGCTCCTACAATGAGCAGTTCTTC
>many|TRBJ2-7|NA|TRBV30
CAYEDSGYEQYF
TGTGCCTATGAGGACAGCGGTTACGAGCAGTACTTC
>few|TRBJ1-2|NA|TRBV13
CASSLEGEMYGYTF
TGTGCCAGCAGCTTAGAGGGGGAGATGTATGGCTACACCTTC
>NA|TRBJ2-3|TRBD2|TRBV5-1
CASSPIAGGTDTQYF
TGCGCCAGCAGCCCAATAGCGGGGGGTACAGATACGCAGTATTTT
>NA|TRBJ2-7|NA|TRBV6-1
CASRQNPDLTYEQYF
TGTGCCAGCAGACAAAACCCGGACTTAACCTACGAGCAGTACTTC
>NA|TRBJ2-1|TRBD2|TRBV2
CASSEAPRGGLTYNEQFF
TGTGCCAGCAGTGAAGCGCCCCGGGGGGGGCTGACCTACAATGAGCAGTTCTTC
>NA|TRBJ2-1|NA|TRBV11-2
CASSQRLDSEQFF
TGTGCCAGCAGCCAGAGACTAGATAGTGAGCAGTTCTTC
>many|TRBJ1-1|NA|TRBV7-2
CASSSLGARNTEAFF
TGTGCCAGCAGCTCCCTGGGGGCTCGGAACACTGAAGCTTTCTTT
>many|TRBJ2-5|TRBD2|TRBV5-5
CASSSPLAGVGETQYF
TGTGCCAGCAGCTCACCCCTAGCGGGGGTAGGGGAGACCCAGTACTTC
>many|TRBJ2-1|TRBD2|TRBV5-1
CASSLRLAGDNEQFF
TGCGCCAGCAGCTTGCGCCTAGCGGGAGACAATGAGCAGTTCTTC
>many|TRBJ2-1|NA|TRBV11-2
CASSHPRGAPSSYNEQFF
TGTGCCAGCAGCCACCCCCGGGGGGCCCCGAGCTCCTACAATGAGCAGTTCTTC
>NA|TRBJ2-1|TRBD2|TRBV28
CASSLEREGSYNEQFF
TGTGCCAGCAGCCTAGAGCGGGAGGGATCCTACAATGAGCAGTTCTTC
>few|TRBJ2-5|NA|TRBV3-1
CASSRTDLGETQYF
TGTGCCAGCAGCCGAACCGATCTAGGGGAGACCCAGTACTTC
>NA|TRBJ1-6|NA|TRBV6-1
CASGGGQDPYNSPLHF
TGTGCCAGCGGAGGGGGACAAGACCCCTATAATTCACCCCTCCACTTT
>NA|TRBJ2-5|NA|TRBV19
CASSSRAREETQYF
TGTGCCAGTAGTAGTCGCGCTAGAGAAGAGACCCAGTACTTC
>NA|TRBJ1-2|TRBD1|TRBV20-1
CSAKMTGSDYGYTF
TGCAGTGCCAAAATGACAGGGTCGGACTATGGCTACACCTTC
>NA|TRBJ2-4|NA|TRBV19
CASSIGQIRGNIQYF
TGTGCCAGTAGTATAGGGCAGATCAGGGGAAACATTCAGTACTTC
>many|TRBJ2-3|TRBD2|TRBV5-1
CASSEPSGGPDTQYF
TGCGCCAGCAGCGAGCCTAGCGGGGGACCAGATACGCAGTATTTT
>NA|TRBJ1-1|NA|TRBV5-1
CASSRSGQEEFNTEAFF
TGCGCCAGCAGCAGATCGGGACAAGAAGAATTTAACACTGAAGCTTTCTTT
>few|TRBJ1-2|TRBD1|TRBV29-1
CSVDRDGYTF
TGCAGCGTGGACAGGGACGGCTACACCTTC
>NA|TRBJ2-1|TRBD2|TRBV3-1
CAAGLAGDNEQFF
TGTGCCGCAGGACTAGCGGGGGACAATGAGCAATTCTTC
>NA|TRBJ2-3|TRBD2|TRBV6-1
CASSGGLAGATDTQYF
TGTGCCAGCAGTGGCGGACTAGCGGGGGCCACAGATACGCAGTATTTT